This TCR beta chain was observed in a study of response to subunit inactivated influenza vaccine. Study-wide results and limits: After each seasonal influenza vaccination, few new T cells are recruited, the authors suggested.

Germline V gene sequence: CDR1 SGHRS, CDR2 YFSETQ. The CDR3 runs to 13 residues. Remarks on this clonotype: Its antigen is unidentified. A much larger clone lies one base from this, so it may be a read error.

MiXCR was run by TCRdb on the RT-PCR reads, yielding one entry per CDR3 protein. The top ten hold roughly 12% of the sample, which has about 520,000 distinct CDR3 sequences, approximately 11% seen once. Specimen: PBMCs from blood, collected roughly 48 days after vaccination. The chain combines TRBV5-1 with TRBJ1-1; D ambiguous. The TCR sequence derives from a man aged 45-65 years who received an inactivated influenza vaccine. The CDR3 DNA reads TGCGCCAGCAGGGCGGAGGGAAGCAGAGAAGCTATCTTT. This sequence encodes CASRAEGSREAIF.